This T cell receptor beta chain was found in a study of T cell responses to AZD1222 COVID-19 vaccine. Sequencing was performed with immunoSEQ multiplex PCR; in TCRdb, only in-frame clones are kept and a portion is missing. The data show under 20,000 clones, roughly 80% seen once. The CDR3 contains 14 residues. Germline trimming cut 6 bases from V and 8 bases from J; bases unmatched to any gene: 9. The germline V gene encodes CDR1 SGHRS and CDR2 YFSETQ. This clone was recorded a few times. This sequence joins TRBV5-1 and TRBJ2-1; TRBD2 matches 9 bases. The source is an adult who received the AZD1222 COVID-19 vaccine. The specimen comprised peripheral blood, sampled 28 days after the second AZD1222 dose. The CDR3 here is CASTSGSGSDEQFF. CDR3 in DNA: TGCGCCAGCACCTCAGGTAGCGGGAGTGATGAGCAGTTCTTC. Variable domain in full (rest from reference TRBV5-1 and TRBJ2-1): KAGVTQTPRYLIKTRGQQVTLSCSPISGHRSVSWYQQTPGQGLQFLFEYFSETQRNKGNFPGRFSGRQFSNSRSEMNVSTLELGDSALYLCASTSGSGSDEQFFGPGTRLTVL.